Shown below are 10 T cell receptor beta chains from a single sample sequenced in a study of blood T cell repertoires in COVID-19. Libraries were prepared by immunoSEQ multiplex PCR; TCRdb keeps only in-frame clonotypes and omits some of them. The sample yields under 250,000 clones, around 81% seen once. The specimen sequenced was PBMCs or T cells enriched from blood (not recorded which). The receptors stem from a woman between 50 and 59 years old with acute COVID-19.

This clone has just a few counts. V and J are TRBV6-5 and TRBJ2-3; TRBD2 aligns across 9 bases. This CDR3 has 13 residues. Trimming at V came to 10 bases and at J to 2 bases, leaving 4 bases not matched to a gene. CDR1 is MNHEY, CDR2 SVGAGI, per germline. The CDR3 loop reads CATTSGHTDTQYF. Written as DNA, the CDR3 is TGTGCCACCACTAGCGGGCACACAGATACGCAGTATTTT.

This CDR3 is CASSELDYEQFF. The CDR3 nucleotides read TGTGCCAGCAGTGAATTAGATTATGAGCAGTTCTTC. The rearrangement links TRBV2 to TRBJ2-1; no clear D. This CDR3 is built from 12 residues. Germline V lookup: CDR1 SNHLY, CDR2 FYNNEI. Between the trimmed V and J ends, which lost 2 bases and 8 bases, there was a span of 7 bases.

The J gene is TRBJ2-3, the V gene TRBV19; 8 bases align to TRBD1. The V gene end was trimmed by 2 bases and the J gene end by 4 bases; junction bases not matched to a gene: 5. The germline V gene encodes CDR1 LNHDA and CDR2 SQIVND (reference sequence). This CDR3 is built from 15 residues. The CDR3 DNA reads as TGTGCCAGTAGTATACGTGCGACAGGGGCAGATACGCAGTATTTT. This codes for CASSIRATGADTQYF. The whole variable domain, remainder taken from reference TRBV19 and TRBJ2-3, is DGGITQSPKYLFRKEGQNVTLSCEQNLNHDAMYWYRQDPGQGLRLIYYSQIVNDFQKGDIAEGYSVSREKKESFPLTVTSAQKNPTAFYLCASSIRATGADTQYFGPGTRLTVL.

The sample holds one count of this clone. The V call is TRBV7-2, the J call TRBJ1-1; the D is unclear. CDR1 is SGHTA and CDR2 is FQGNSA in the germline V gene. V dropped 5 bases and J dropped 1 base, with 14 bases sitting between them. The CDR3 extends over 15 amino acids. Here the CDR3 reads CASSLHGPGNTEAFF. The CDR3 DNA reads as TGTGCCAGCAGCCTACACGGTCCAGGGAACACTGAAGCTTTCTTT.

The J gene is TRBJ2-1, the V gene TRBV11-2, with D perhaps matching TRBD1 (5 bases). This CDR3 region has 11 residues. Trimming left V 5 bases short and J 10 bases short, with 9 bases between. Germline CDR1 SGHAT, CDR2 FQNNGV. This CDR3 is CASSRDREQFF. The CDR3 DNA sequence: TGTGCCAGCAGCCGCGACAGAGAGCAGTTCTTC.

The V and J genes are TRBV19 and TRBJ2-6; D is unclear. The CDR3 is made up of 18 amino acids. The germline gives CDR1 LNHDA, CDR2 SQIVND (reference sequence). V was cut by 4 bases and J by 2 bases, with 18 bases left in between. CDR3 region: CASSTIRLTVAGANVLTF. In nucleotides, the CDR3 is TGTGCCAGTAGTACCATTCGTCTTACCGTAGCTGGGGCCAACGTCCTGACTTTC.

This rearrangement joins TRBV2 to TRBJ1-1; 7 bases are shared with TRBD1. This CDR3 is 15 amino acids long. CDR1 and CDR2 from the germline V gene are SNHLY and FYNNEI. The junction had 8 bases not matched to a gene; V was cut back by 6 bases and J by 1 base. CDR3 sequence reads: CASRRQGVRNTEAFF. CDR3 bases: TGTGCCAGCAGGAGACAGGGTGTGAGGAACACTGAAGCTTTCTTT.

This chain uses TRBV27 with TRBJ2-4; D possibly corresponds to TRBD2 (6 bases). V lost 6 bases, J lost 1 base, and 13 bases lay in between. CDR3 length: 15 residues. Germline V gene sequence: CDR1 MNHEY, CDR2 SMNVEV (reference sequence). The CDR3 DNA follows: TGTGCCAGCAGGACAGTTGCGGGGGCCAAAAACATTCAGTACTTC. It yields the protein CASRTVAGAKNIQYF.

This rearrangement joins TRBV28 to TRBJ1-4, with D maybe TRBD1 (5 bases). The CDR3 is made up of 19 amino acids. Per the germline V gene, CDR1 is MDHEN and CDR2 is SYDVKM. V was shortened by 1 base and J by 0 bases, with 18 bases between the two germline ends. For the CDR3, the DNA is TGTGCCAGCAGTTTATTTTTAAAGGGGTACTTCGCAACTAATGAAAAACTGTTTTTT. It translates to CASSLFLKGYFATNEKLFF.

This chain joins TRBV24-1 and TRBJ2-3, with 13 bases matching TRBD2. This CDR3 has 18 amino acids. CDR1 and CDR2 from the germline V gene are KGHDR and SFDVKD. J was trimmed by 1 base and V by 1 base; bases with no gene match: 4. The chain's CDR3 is CATSDFGTSGTGTDTQYF. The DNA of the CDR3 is TGTGCCACCAGTGATTTCGGGACTAGCGGGACGGGCACAGATACGCAGTATTTT.